The 13 T cell receptor beta chains reported below all come from one sample, sequenced in a study of identical twins. TCRdb re-called the 5' RACE reads through MiXCR, storing one row per CDR3 protein. Of 500,000 to 550,000 distinct CDR3 sequences listed, about 20% are singletons. The data were also submitted as part of a second study, on yellow fever vaccine responses in identical twins.

Sequenced input: CD4+ T cells sorted from blood. These receptors were obtained from a young woman in good health.

This chain connects TRBV7-3 to TRBJ2-1, with 7 bases that match TRBD2. Germline CDR1 and CDR2: SGHTA and FQGTGA. This CDR3 region has 15 residues. The V and J ends lost 2 bases and 4 bases, in that order; junction bases with no gene match: 5. DNA for the CDR3: TGTGCCAGCAGCTTAGGGACTACGCCGTACAATGAGCAGTTCTTC. This sequence encodes CASSLGTTPYNEQFF.

This sequence joins TRBV6-4 and TRBJ2-7; TRBD2 agrees at 7 bases. The V segment lost 2 bases and the J segment 0 bases; nucleotides outside the gene matches: 19. The CDR3 consists of 20 residues. Germline-derived CDR1 and CDR2 are MRHNA and SNTAGT. For the CDR3, the DNA is TGTGCCAGCAGTGACCGTTGCCCCACGCGTCTAGCGGATAACTCCTACGAGCAGTACTTC. Its translation is CASSDRCPTRLADNSYEQYF.

The rearrangement links TRBV6-1 to TRBJ2-7, with 13 bases that match TRBD2. CDR3 size: 17 residues. Germline V gene sequence: CDR1 MNHNS, CDR2 SASEGT. After removal of 2 bases from V and 3 bases from J, the junction contained 7 bases not matched to a gene. The CDR3 DNA sequence: TGTGCCAGCAGTGAATATGGGACTAGCGGGACCAGCTACGAGCAGTACTTC. It translates to CASSEYGTSGTSYEQYF.

This sequence joins TRBV10-3 and TRBJ1-5; D is possibly TRBD1 (6 bases). Germline V CDR1 and CDR2: ENHRY, SYGVKD. This CDR3 is built from 13 residues. V gave up 4 bases and J gave up 5 bases, with 9 bases separating them. CDR3 loop: CAISGRTDQPQHF. DNA of the CDR3: TGTGCCATCAGTGGAAGGACAGATCAGCCCCAGCATTTT.

The rearrangement uses TRBV12-3 or TRBV12-4 and TRBJ2-1; no clear D. This CDR3 region has 15 residues. The V and J ends lost 4 bases and 6 bases respectively, with 16 bases between them. CDR3 sequence: CASSSQDGPANEQFF. CDR3 nucleotides: TGTGCCAGCAGTTCCCAGGACGGGCCGGCCAATGAGCAGTTCTTC.

CDR3 DNA sequence: TGCGCCAGCAGCCCGGGTTCAGCCGGTGGCTACACCTTC. This encodes CASSPGSAGGYTF. V usage is TRBV10-1 and J usage is TRBJ1-2; D unclear. The CDR3 has 13 amino acids. Germline loops: CDR1 WNHNN, CDR2 SYGVQD (reference sequence). V was clipped by 6 bases and J by 7 bases, with 15 bases between them.

The chain employs TRBV5-6 and TRBJ1-4, with 9 nucleotides matching TRBD1. With V trimmed by 6 bases and J by 6 bases, 6 bases remained unmatched. The CDR3 covers 14 residues. Germline CDR1 and CDR2: SGHDT and YYEEEE. CDR3 sequence: CASTSGTGYEKLFF. DNA for the CDR3: TGTGCCAGCACCTCCGGGACAGGGTATGAAAAACTGTTTTTT.

The rearrangement links TRBV20-1 to TRBJ2-6; 7 nucleotides agree with TRBD1. The germline V gene has CDR1 DFQATT and CDR2 SNEGSKA (reference sequence). The junction had 1 base not matched to a gene; V was cut back by 5 bases and J by 0 bases. The CDR3 sequence is 14 residues long. The CDR3 sequence is CSAGQDSGANVLTF. CDR3 nucleotides: TGCAGTGCTGGACAGGACTCTGGGGCCAACGTCCTGACTTTC.

This clonotype came up a few times. CDR3 sequence reads: CATSDLPGFADTQYF. CDR3 sequence (DNA): TGTGCCACCAGTGATTTGCCGGGGTTCGCAGATACGCAGTATTTT. This chain links TRBV24-1 with TRBJ2-3, with D maybe TRBD2 (5 bases). CDR1 is KGHDR and CDR2 is SFDVKD in the germline V gene. V lost 0 bases and J 4 bases, leaving 10 bases between the germline ends. This CDR3 has 15 amino acids.

This clonotype was detected a few times. The CDR3 DNA follows: TGTGCCAGCAGTTACGGTTTACAGGCCTCGGGGGGCTACACCTTC. Translating gives CASSYGLQASGGYTF. The V and J genes are TRBV12-3 or TRBV12-4 and TRBJ1-2, with D possibly being TRBD1 (5 bases). This CDR3 comprises 15 residues. V lost 4 bases and J lost 8, with 20 bases in between.

This clonotype was counted only a few times. The chain has TRBV6-5 and TRBJ2-7, with D tentatively TRBD1 (6 bases). Germline values: CDR1 MNHEY, CDR2 SVGAGI. The CDR3 has 15 amino acids. Trimming removed 0 bases at V and 2 bases at J, with 11 bases between. CDR3 bases: TGTGCCAGCAGTTACTCCTCGACAGGCACCTACGAGCAGTACGTC. The encoded protein is CASSYSSTGTYEQYV.

The CDR3, as DNA: TGTGCCATCAGTCGGACTAGCGGGAGCTCCTACAATGAGCAGTTCTTC. This codes for CAISRTSGSSYNEQFF. The chain combines TRBV10-3 with TRBJ2-1; 13 nucleotides line up with TRBD2. The CDR3 runs 16 residues. V lost 5 bases and J lost 0; bases outside the gene matches: 1. Germline CDR1 is ENHRY and CDR2 is SYGVKD.

The rearrangement uses TRBV6-1 and TRBJ2-1; 10 bases are shared with TRBD2. The germline gives CDR1 MNHNS, CDR2 SASEGT. J gave up 7 bases and V 2 bases, and 5 bases lay outside the gene matches. The CDR3 sequence is 15 residues long. The CDR3 loop is CASSEPGLARNEQFF. In DNA, the CDR3 is TGTGCCAGCAGTGAACCGGGACTAGCGAGGAATGAGCAGTTCTTC.